This TCR beta chain was found in a study of response to subunit inactivated influenza vaccine. In TCRdb, the RT-PCR reads were re-called with MiXCR into one record per CDR3 protein. The sample contains 500,000 to 650,000 distinct CDR3 sequences, around 8% of which appear only once. As concerns this clonotype: What it binds is not known.

Whole-study findings and limits: It was the authors' suggestion that each seasonal influenza vaccination recruits few new T cells.

V shed 2 bases and J 3 bases; nucleotides not matched to a gene: 4. Germline lookup yields CDR1 MNHEY and CDR2 SVGEGT. The CDR3 sequence is 15 residues long. The receptor's source is a man aged 50 to 69 who received an inactivated influenza vaccine. The sample here was PBMCs from blood, taken around 25 months after vaccination. This chain uses TRBV6-2 or TRBV6-3 with TRBJ2-7; 10 nucleotides agree with TRBD1. CDR3 sequence: CASSYHRTGGYEQYF. The CDR3 region has the DNA TGTGCCAGCAGTTACCATCGGACAGGGGGCTACGAGCAGTACTTC.